The T cell receptor (beta chain) under discussion was sequenced for a study of shared T cell receptors in the human thymus. The V and J ends lost 5 bases and 5 bases, in that order; junction bases with no gene match: 4. The CDR3 length is 14 residues. Germline V lookup: CDR1 LGHNT, CDR2 FRNRAP. Clones were read by immunoSEQ multiplex PCR, and TCRdb kept only the in-frame ones, dropping some. The sample consists of hundreds of thousands of clones, 80% to 90% of them appearing once. The data were also submitted as part of a second study, on human thymus T cells. From that paper: Donor material was obtained from healthy Finnish infants undergoing corrective surgery for congenital heart defects. Thymic resections from corrective heart surgery supplied the tissue. Thymic and blood repertoires showed apparently biased V and J gene usage. There were highly overlapping thymic repertoires among unrelated individuals, as related research reported.

This receptor was taken from a girl under three years old with a congenital heart defect. Source material: thymocytes. This chain uses TRBV12-5 with TRBJ1-1, with TRBD1 matching over 11 bases. The CDR3 DNA sequence: TGTGCTAGTGGTCCACGGGACAGGGGGACTGAAGCTTTCTTT. It encodes CASGPRDRGTEAFF. The whole variable domain, filled in from reference TRBV12-5 and TRBJ1-1, reads DARVTQTPRHKVTEMGQEVTMRCQPILGHNTVFWYRQTMMQGLELLAYFRNRAPLDDSGMPKDRFSAEMPDATLATLKIQPSEPRDSAVYFCASGPRDRGTEAFFGQGTRLTVV.